This TCR beta chain was observed in a study of blood T cell repertoires in COVID-19. About the research overall: The study drew acute and convalescent COVID-19 samples from the United States, Italy and Spain. Sources were T cells, B-cell-depleted T cells, or PBMCs; the material itself was cDNA or gDNA.

In the authors' workflow: The authors estimated nucleated cell counts from reference gene primer amplification. TCRdb keeps only in-frame clones here, not all; method: immunoSEQ multiplex PCR. V, J and clone size are those of that table, while D and trimming were read from the DNA. The sample includes 150,000 to 200,000 clones, approximately 75% of them seen just once. This CDR3 has 15 residues. CDR1 and CDR2 (germline): SNHLY, FYNNEI. Trimming pared 8 bases from V and 0 bases from J, leaving 14 bases between. The V gene is TRBV2, the J gene TRBJ2-4, with TRBD2 as a possible D gene (6 bases). Sequenced material: peripheral blood. The source of this sequence is a human donor in a cohort sampled during active COVID-19. The CDR3 nucleotides read TGTGCCAGCGCAGTGGAGGGATTAGCCAAAAACATTCAGTACTTC. Amino acid sequence: CASAVEGLAKNIQYF.